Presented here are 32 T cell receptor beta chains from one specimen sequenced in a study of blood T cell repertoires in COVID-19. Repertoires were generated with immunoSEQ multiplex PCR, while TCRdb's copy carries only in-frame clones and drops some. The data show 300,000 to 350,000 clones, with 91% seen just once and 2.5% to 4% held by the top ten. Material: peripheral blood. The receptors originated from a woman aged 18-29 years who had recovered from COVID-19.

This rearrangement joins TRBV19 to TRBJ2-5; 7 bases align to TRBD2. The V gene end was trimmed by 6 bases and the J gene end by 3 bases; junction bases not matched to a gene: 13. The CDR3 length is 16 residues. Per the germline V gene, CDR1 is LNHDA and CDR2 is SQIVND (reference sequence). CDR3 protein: CASRRGEGRGKETQYF. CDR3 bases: TGTGCCAGTAGGAGGGGCGAAGGGAGGGGAAAAGAGACCCAGTACTTC.

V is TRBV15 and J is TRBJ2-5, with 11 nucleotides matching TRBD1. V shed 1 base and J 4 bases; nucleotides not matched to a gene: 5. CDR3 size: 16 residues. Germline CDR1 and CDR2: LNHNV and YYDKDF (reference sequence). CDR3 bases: TGTGCCACCAGCAGAGCTGTAGGGACAGGGGGAGAGACCCAGTACTTC. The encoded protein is CATSRAVGTGGETQYF.

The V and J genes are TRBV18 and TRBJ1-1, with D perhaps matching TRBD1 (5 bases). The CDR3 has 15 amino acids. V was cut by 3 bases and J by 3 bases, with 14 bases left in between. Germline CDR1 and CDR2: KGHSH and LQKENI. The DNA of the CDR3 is TGTGCCAGCTCACCTCTTAACAGGAGGGACACTGAAGCTTTCTTT. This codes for CASSPLNRRDTEAFF.

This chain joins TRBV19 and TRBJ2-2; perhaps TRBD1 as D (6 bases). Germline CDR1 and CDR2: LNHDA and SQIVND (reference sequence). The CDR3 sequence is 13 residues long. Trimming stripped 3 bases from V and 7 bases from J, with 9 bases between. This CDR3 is CASSIRGGGELFF. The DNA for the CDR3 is TGTGCCAGTAGTATTCGAGGGGGCGGGGAGCTGTTTTTT. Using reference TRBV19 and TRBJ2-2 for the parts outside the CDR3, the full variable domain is DGGITQSPKYLFRKEGQNVTLSCEQNLNHDAMYWYRQDPGQGLRLIYYSQIVNDFQKGDIAEGYSVSREKKESFPLTVTSAQKNPTAFYLCASSIRGGGELFFGEGSRLTVL.

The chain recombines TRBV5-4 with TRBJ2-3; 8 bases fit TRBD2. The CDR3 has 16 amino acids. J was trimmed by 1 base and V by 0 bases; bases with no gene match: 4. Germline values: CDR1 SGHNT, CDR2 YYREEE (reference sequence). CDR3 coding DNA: TGTGCCAGCAGCTTGGCTACTAGCGGACGCACAGATACGCAGTATTTT. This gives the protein CASSLATSGRTDTQYF.

CDR3 loop: CASRDRVADTQYF. The CDR3 nucleotides read TGCGCCAGCAGAGACAGGGTGGCAGATACGCAGTATTTT. The chain has TRBV10-2 and TRBJ2-3; 7 positions agree with TRBD1. CDR1 is WSHSY and CDR2 is SAAADI in the germline V gene. The CDR3 consists of 13 residues. V was pared by 6 bases and J by 4 bases, with 4 bases of the junction left unmatched.

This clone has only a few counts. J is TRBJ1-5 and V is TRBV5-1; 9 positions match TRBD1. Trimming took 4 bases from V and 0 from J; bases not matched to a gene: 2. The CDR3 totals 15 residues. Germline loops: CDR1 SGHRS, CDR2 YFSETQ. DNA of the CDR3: TGCGCCAGCAGCCGGACAGGGGATAGCAATCAGCCCCAGCATTTT. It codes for CASSRTGDSNQPQHF.

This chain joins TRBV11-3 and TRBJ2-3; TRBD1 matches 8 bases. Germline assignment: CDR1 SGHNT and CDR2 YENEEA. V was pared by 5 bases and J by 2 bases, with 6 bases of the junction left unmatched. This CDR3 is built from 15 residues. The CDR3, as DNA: TGTGCCAGCAGCCCAGCGGACAGGGACACAGATACGCAGTATTTT. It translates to CASSPADRDTDTQYF.

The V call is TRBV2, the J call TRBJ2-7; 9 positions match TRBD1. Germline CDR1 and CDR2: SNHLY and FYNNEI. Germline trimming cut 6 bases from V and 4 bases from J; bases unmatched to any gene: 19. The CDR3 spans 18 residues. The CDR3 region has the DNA TGTGCCAGCAGGCGAGACCCCGGACAGGGGCGGCTAGCGTACGAGCAGTACGTC. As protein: CASRRDPGQGRLAYEQYV.

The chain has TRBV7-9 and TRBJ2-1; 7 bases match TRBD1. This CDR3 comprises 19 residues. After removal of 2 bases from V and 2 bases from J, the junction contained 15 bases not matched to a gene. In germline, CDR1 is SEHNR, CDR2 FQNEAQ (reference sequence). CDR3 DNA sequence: TGTGCCAGCAGCTTATCAGAGACAGGGAACTTGGAGACCTACAATGAGCAGTTCTTC. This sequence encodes CASSLSETGNLETYNEQFF.

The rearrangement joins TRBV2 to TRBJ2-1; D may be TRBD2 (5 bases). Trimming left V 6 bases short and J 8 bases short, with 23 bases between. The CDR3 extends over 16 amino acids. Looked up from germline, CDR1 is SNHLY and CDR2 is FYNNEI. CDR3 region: CASRTIFLEVRDEQFF. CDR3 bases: TGTGCCAGCAGGACCATATTTTTGGAGGTGAGGGATGAGCAGTTCTTC.

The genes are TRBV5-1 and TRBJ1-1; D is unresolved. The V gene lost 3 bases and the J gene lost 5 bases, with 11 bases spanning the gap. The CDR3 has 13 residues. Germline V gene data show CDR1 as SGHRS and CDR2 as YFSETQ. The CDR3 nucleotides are TGCGCCAGCAGCTCTGCCCCGAGTACTGAAGCTTTCTTT. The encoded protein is CASSSAPSTEAFF.

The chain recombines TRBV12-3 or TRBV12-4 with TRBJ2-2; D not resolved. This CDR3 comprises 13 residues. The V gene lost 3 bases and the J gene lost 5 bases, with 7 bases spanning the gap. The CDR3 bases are TGTGCCAGCAGTTTTGCTAGAACCGGGGAGCTGTTTTTT. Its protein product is CASSFARTGELFF.

This CDR3 is CAISDPGGQPQHF. CDR3 bases: TGTGCCATCAGTGACCCCGGGGGTCAGCCCCAGCATTTT. The V and J genes are TRBV10-3 and TRBJ1-5, with a weak D call TRBD1 (5 bases). Germline CDR1 reads ENHRY; CDR2 reads SYGVKD. V lost 3 bases, J lost 6 bases, and 9 bases lay in between. This CDR3 has 13 residues.

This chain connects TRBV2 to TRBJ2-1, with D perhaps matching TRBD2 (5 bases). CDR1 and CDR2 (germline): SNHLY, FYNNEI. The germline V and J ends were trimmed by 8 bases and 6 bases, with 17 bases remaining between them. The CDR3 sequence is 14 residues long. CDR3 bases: TGTGCCAGCGGGTATGCCGGCCGGGGCAATGAGCAGTTCTTC. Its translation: CASGYAGRGNEQFF.

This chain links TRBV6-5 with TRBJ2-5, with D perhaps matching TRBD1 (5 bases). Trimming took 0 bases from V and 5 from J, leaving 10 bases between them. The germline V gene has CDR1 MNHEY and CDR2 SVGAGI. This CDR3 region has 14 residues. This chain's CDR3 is CASSYSSKGETQYF. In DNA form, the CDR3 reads TGTGCCAGCAGTTACTCGTCCAAGGGGGAGACCCAGTACTTC.

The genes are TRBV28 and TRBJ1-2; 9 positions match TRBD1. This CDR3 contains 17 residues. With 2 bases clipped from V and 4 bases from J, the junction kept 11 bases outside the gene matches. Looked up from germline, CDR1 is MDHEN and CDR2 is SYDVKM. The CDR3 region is CASSLRDRVTTSYGYTF. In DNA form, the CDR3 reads TGTGCCAGCAGTTTACGGGACAGGGTCACGACTAGCTATGGCTACACCTTC.

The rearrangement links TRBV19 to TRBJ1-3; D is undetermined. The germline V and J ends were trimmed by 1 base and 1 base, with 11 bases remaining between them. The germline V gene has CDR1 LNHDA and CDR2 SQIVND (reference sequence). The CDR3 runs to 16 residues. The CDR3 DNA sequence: TGTGCCAGTAGTATAGGGGAGGGATTTTCTGGAAACACCATATATTTT. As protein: CASSIGEGFSGNTIYF.

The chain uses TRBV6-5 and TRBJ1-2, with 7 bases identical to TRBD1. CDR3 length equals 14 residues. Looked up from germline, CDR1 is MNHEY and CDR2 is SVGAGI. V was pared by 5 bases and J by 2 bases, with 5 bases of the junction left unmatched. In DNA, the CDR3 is TGTGCCAGCAGTCGACCGACAGGGAACTATGGCTACACCTTC. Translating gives CASSRPTGNYGYTF.

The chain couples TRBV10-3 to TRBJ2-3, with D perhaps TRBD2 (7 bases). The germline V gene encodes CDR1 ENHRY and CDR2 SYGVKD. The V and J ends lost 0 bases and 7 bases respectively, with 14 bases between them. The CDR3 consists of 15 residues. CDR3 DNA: TGTGCCATCAGTGAGTCCCAGGGGAGGGTGCATACGCAGTATTTT. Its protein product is CAISESQGRVHTQYF.

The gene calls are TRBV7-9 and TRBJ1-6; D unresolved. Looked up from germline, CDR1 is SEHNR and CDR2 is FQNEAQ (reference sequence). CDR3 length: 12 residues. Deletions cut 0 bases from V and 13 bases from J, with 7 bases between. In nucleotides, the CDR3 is TGTGCCAGCAGCTTAGCTCCGGGGCCCCTCCACTTT. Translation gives CASSLAPGPLHF.

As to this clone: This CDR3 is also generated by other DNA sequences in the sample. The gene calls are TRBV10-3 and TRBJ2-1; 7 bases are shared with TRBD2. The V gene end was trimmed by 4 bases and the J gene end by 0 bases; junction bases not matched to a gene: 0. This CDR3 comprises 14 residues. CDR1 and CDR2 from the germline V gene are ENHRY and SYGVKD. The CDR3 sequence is CAISGTSSYNEQFF. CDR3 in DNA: TGTGCCATCAGTGGGACTAGCTCCTACAATGAGCAGTTCTTC.

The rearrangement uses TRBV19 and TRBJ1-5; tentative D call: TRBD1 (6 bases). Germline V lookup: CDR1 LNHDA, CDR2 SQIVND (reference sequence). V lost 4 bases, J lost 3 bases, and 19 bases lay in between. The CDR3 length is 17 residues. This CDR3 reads CASSTALGTHINQPQHF. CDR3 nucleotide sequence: TGTGCCAGTAGTACCGCCCTCGGGACACATATCAATCAGCCCCAGCATTTT. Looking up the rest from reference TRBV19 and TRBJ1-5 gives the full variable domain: DGGITQSPKYLFRKEGQNVTLSCEQNLNHDAMYWYRQDPGQGLRLIYYSQIVNDFQKGDIAEGYSVSREKKESFPLTVTSAQKNPTAFYLCASSTALGTHINQPQHFGDGTRLSIL.

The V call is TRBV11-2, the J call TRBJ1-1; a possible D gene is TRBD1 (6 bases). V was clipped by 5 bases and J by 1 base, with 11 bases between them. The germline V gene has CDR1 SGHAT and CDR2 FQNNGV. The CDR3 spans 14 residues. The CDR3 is CASSQQGRNTEAFF. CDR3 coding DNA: TGTGCCAGCAGCCAACAGGGAAGGAACACTGAAGCTTTCTTT.

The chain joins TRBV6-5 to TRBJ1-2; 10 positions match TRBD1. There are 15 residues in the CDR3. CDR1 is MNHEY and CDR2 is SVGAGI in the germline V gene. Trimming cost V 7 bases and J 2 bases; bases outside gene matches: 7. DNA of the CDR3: TGTGCCAGCATGCGGGACAGGGGTATAAACTATGGCTACACCTTC. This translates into CASMRDRGINYGYTF.

CDR3: CASSTSTRFNEQFF. The CDR3 nucleotides are TGTGCCAGCAGCACTTCTACTAGATTCAATGAGCAGTTCTTC. The J gene is TRBJ2-1, the V gene TRBV11-3; D may be TRBD2 (5 bases). V lost 5 bases, J lost 6 bases, and 14 bases lay in between. CDR3 length equals 14 residues. The germline CDR1 and CDR2 sequences are SGHNT and YENEEA.

As DNA, the CDR3 is TGTGCCTGGAGTAAGAGGAAGAATGAAAAACTGTTTTTT. The encoded protein is CAWSKRKNEKLFF. The J gene is TRBJ1-4, the V gene TRBV30; no reliable D call. Per the germline V gene, CDR1 is GTSNPN and CDR2 is SVGIG (reference sequence). CDR3 length: 13 residues. Trimming removed 2 bases at V and 5 bases at J, with 9 bases between. Using reference TRBV30 and TRBJ1-4 for the parts outside the CDR3, the full variable domain is SQTIHQWPATLVQPVGSPLSLECTVEGTSNPNLYWYRQAAGRGLQLLFYSVGIGQISSEVPQNLSASRPQDRQFILSSKKLLLSDSGFYLCAWSKRKNEKLFFGSGTQLSVL.

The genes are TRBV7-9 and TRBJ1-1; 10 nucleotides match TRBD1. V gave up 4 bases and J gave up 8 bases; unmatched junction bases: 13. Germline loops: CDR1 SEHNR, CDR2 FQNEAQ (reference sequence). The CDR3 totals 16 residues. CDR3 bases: TGTGCCAGCAGCTCAGTCACCGGGACAGGGGCCTCCGAAGCTTTCTTT. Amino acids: CASSSVTGTGASEAFF.

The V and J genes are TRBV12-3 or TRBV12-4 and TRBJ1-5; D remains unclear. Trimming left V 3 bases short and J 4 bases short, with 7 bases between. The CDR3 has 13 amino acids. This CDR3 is CASSLSRNQPQHF. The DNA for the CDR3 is TGTGCCAGCAGTTTGAGCCGGAATCAGCCCCAGCATTTT.

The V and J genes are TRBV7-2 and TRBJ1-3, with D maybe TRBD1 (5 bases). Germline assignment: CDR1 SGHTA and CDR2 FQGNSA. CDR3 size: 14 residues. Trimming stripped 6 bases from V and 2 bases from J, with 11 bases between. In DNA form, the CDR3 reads TGTGCCAGCAGAATTGACAGAGCTGGAAACACCATATATTTT. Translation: CASRIDRAGNTIYF.

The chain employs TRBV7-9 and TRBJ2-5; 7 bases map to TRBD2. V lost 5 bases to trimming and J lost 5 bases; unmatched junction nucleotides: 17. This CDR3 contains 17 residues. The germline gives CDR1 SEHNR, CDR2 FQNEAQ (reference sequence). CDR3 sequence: CASSLIGAGRAGETQYF. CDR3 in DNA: TGTGCCAGCAGCCTTATTGGAGCAGGGAGGGCCGGGGAGACCCAGTACTTC.

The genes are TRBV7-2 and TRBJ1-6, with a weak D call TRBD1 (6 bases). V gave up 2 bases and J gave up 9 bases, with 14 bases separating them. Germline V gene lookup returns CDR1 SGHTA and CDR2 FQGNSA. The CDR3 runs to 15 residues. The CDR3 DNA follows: TGTGCCAGCAGCTTACTACAGGGCTCCAGTTCACCCCTCCACTTT. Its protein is CASSLLQGSSSPLHF.